This TCR beta chain is drawn from a study of T cells in Graves' hyperthyroidism and ophthalmopathy. General study points: The model predicted ophthalmopathy a median 6.5 months before onset. Stable hyperthyroidism was told apart from ophthalmopathy by a model built on 13 V-J features.

Clinical symptoms, serum thyroxine, TRAb, thyroid ultrasound and orbital computed tomography established diagnosis. Extraction of PBMCs used more than 8.5 ml of fresh peripheral blood. This clonotype was recorded many times. Its target is unknown. There were TCR beta CDR3 regions amplified from RNA transcripts. In the first-round RT-PCR of the TCR CDR3, the HTBI primer set was used. MiXCR was run by TCRdb on the multiplex PCR reads, yielding one entry per CDR3 protein. The data show some 760,000 distinct CDR3 sequences, about 15% seen once. The TCR originated in a young woman with Graves' hyperthyroidism. Source material: blood.

Here the CDR3 reads CASSPITSGYNEQFF. In DNA form, the CDR3 reads TGTGCCAGCTCACCAATTACTAGCGGGTACAATGAGCAGTTCTTC. This sequence joins TRBV18 and TRBJ2-1; 9 positions match TRBD2. The trim removed 2 bases at V and 4 bases at J, leaving 3 bases unmatched. The CDR3 is made up of 15 amino acids. CDR1 and CDR2 (germline): KGHSH, LQKENI.